What follows are 28 T cell receptor beta chains derived from one specimen sequenced in a study of T-cell reconstitution after alpha-beta-depleted transplantation in children. Unique molecular identifiers were built into the TCRbeta library. TCRdb independently ran MiXCR on the PCR reads; one entry per CDR3 protein. The sample has about 830,000 distinct CDR3 sequences, 15% to 20% seen once; the top ten hold just under 5%. The starting material was PBMCs, mostly from graft donor cells, obtained 360 days after TCRalphabeta/CD19-depleted stem cell transplant. The source is a male patient between 5 and 17 years old who had a stem cell transplant for acute lymphoblastic leukemia, so the T cells may come from the graft donor.

This clonotype was picked up a small number of times. V and J are TRBV20-1 and TRBJ1-1, with 8 bases aligning to TRBD1. Looked up from germline, CDR1 is DFQATT and CDR2 is SNEGSKA (reference sequence). The CDR3 extends over 16 amino acids. J lost 0 bases, V lost 3 bases, and 9 bases had no gene match. CDR3 in amino acids: CSASVQAGGLNTEAFF. As DNA, the CDR3 is TGCAGTGCTAGTGTTCAGGCAGGGGGCTTGAACACTGAAGCTTTCTTT.

The chain has TRBV11-2 and TRBJ2-1, with D uncertain. The CDR3 is 17 amino acids. Deletions cut 3 bases from V and 0 bases from J, with 15 bases between. Germline CDR1 is SGHAT and CDR2 is FQNNGV. CDR3 region: CASSFRATLSSYNEQFF. DNA for the CDR3: TGTGCCAGCAGCTTTCGTGCCACCCTAAGCTCCTACAATGAGCAGTTCTTC.

The chain joins TRBV11-1 to TRBJ2-6; D remains ambiguous. The CDR3 has 15 residues. Trimming pared 5 bases from V and 1 base from J, leaving 9 bases between. Germline V gene sequence: CDR1 SGHAT, CDR2 FQDESV (reference sequence). CDR3 loop: CASSLYSSGANVLTF. CDR3 nucleotides: TGTGCCAGCAGCCTGTACTCGTCTGGGGCCAACGTCCTGACTTTC.

This chain connects TRBV4-1 to TRBJ2-7; D remains unclear. The CDR3 is 13 amino acids. Trimming pared 3 bases from V and 3 bases from J, leaving 9 bases between. Germline assignment: CDR1 MGHRA and CDR2 YSYEKL. The CDR3 DNA is TGCGCCAGCAGCCACAACTACAACTACGAGCAGTACTTC. It yields the protein CASSHNYNYEQYF.

This clonotype was counted between two and nine times. This chain uses TRBV6-5 with TRBJ1-2; TRBD1 agrees at 8 bases. The CDR3 is made up of 12 amino acids. CDR1 is MNHEY, CDR2 SVGAGI, per germline. The V segment lost 6 bases and the J segment 4 bases; nucleotides outside the gene matches: 1. The CDR3 region has the DNA TGTGCCAGCAGACAGGGGGGCTATGGCTACACCTTC. Its translation is CASRQGGYGYTF.

The chain is built from TRBV7-9 and TRBJ2-5, with unresolved D. This CDR3 is built from 15 residues. The germline V gene has CDR1 SEHNR and CDR2 FQNEAQ (reference sequence). V was shortened by 5 bases and J by 5 bases, with 18 bases between the two germline ends. The CDR3 sequence is CASSPLFQGQETQYF. CDR3 sequence (DNA): TGTGCCAGCAGCCCTCTTTTCCAAGGGCAGGAGACCCAGTACTTC.

This clonotype came up a few times. The CDR3 DNA follows: TGCGCCAGCAGCTGGGAGGGACCGAACTACGAGCAGTACTTC. It yields the protein CASSWEGPNYEQYF. The chain combines TRBV5-1 with TRBJ2-7; the match to TRBD2 covers 7 bases. The CDR3 runs 14 residues. V shed 3 bases, J shed 3 bases, and the junction held 6 bases outside the gene matches. Germline CDR1 is SGHRS and CDR2 is YFSETQ.

There are many counts of this clonotype. The chain combines TRBV15 with TRBJ1-3; D is unclear. The CDR3 has 18 amino acids. CDR1 is LNHNV, CDR2 YYDKDF, per germline (reference sequence). The V end was cut by 0 bases, the J end by 0 bases, with 15 bases between. CDR3 protein: CATSRDPVYLASGNTIYF. The DNA for the CDR3 is TGTGCCACCAGCAGAGATCCAGTGTATTTGGCCTCTGGAAACACCATATATTTT.

This clonotype appeared a few times. V gene TRBV5-1 combines with J gene TRBJ2-5; D might be TRBD1 (5 bases). Trimming removed 7 bases from V and 1 base from J, with 14 bases in between. The CDR3 runs 14 residues. Germline CDR1 and CDR2: SGHRS and YFSETQ. Written as DNA, the CDR3 is TGCGCCAGCTTCGACAGAGATATCCAAGAGACCCAGTACTTC. Protein: CASFDRDIQETQYF.

The rearrangement uses TRBV11-2 and TRBJ2-5; 15 bases agree with TRBD2. V lost 1 base, J lost 4 bases, and 13 bases stayed unmatched. The CDR3 has 20 residues. CDR1 is SGHAT, CDR2 FQNNGV, per germline. The CDR3 DNA is TGTGCCAGCAGCTTAGTGAGAGCAGGACTAGCGGGAGGGAGGCGAGAGACCCAGTACTTC. Its translation is CASSLVRAGLAGGRRETQYF. The variable domain in full, with the rest retrieved from reference TRBV11-2 and TRBJ2-5, is EAGVAQSPRYKIIEKRQSVAFWCNPISGHATLYWYQQILGQGPKLLIQFQNNGVVDDSQLPKDRFSAERLKGVDSTLKIQPAKLEDSAVYLCASSLVRAGLAGGRRETQYFGPGTRLLVL.

This clonotype was counted a few times. V usage is TRBV6-1 and J usage is TRBJ2-7, with TRBD2 matching 8 bases. CDR3 length equals 17 residues. Per germline, CDR1 MNHNS and CDR2 SASEGT. V shed 5 bases, J shed 2 bases, and the junction held 14 bases outside the gene matches. The CDR3: CASSRSGIESYPYEQYF. As DNA, the CDR3 is TGTGCCAGCAGTCGTAGCGGGATAGAGAGTTACCCCTACGAGCAGTACTTC.

This rearrangement joins TRBV12-3 or TRBV12-4 to TRBJ2-2, with no clear D. The CDR3 length is 16 residues. Trimming took off 2 bases at V and 6 bases at J, with 16 bases between the two ends. The CDR3 sequence: CASSLSPPFLAGELFF. The CDR3 region has the DNA TGTGCCAGCAGTTTATCCCCTCCATTTTTGGCCGGGGAGCTGTTTTTT.

V is TRBV28 and J is TRBJ2-7, with D perhaps TRBD1 (6 bases). In germline, CDR1 is MDHEN, CDR2 SYDVKM. V was pared by 6 bases and J by 3 bases, with 15 bases between. The CDR3 is 14 residues long. The CDR3 reads CASSNGQSFYEQYF. The DNA of the CDR3 is TGTGCCAGCAGCAATGGACAGTCCTTCTACGAGCAGTACTTC. The full variable domain, its missing parts supplied by reference TRBV28 and TRBJ2-7, is DVKVTQSSRYLVKRTGEKVFLECVQDMDHENMFWYRQDPGLGLRLIYFSYDVKMKEKGDIPEGYSVSREKKERFSLILESASTNQTSMYLCASSNGQSFYEQYFGPGTRLTVT.

The chain combines TRBV5-1 with TRBJ2-1; D unresolved. CDR1 and CDR2 (germline): SGHRS, YFSETQ. V was shortened by 3 bases and J by 3 bases, with 7 bases between the two germline ends. The CDR3 contains 13 residues. The CDR3 DNA follows: TGCGCCAGCAGCTCGGCAGGCTACAATGAGCAGTTCTTC. Amino acids: CASSSAGYNEQFF. The full variable domain, completed using reference TRBV5-1 and TRBJ2-1, is KAGVTQTPRYLIKTRGQQVTLSCSPISGHRSVSWYQQTPGQGLQFLFEYFSETQRNKGNFPGRFSGRQFSNSRSEMNVSTLELGDSALYLCASSSAGYNEQFFGPGTRLTVL.

This clonotype was seen many times. A much larger clonotype is one base distant, so this may be a read error. This rearrangement joins TRBV4-1 to TRBJ2-3; D not certain. This CDR3 is built from 14 residues. Germline assignment: CDR1 MGHRA and CDR2 YSYEKL. The V end lost 0 bases, the J end lost 1 base, and 5 bases lay between the germline ends. CDR3 nucleotides: TGCGCCAGCAGCCAAGATCGGGGCACAGATACGCAGTATTTT. Translating gives CASSQDRGTDTQYF.

The CDR3 DNA is TGTGCCACCAGTGATTTGAGATCTTCCCGGGATACGCAGTATTTT. Protein sequence: CATSDLRSSRDTQYF. This rearrangement joins TRBV24-1 to TRBJ2-3, with unresolved D. This CDR3 has 15 residues. The V end was cut by 0 bases, the J end by 6 bases, with 12 bases between. Germline V CDR1 and CDR2: KGHDR, SFDVKD.

This chain uses TRBV12-5 with TRBJ1-1, with D possibly TRBD1 on 6 matching bases. Germline-derived CDR1 and CDR2 are LGHNT and FRNRAP. V lost 3 bases and J 1 base, leaving 15 bases between the germline ends. The CDR3 is made up of 16 amino acids. The CDR3 here is CASGFPTGLSNTEAFF. The CDR3 DNA reads TGTGCTAGTGGTTTTCCTACAGGGCTGTCGAACACTGAAGCTTTCTTT.

The rearrangement joins TRBV5-5 to TRBJ2-7, with a tentative D call TRBD1 (5 bases). CDR1 SGHKS and CDR2 YYEKEE come from the germline V gene (reference sequence). Trimming removed 1 base from V and 5 bases from J, with 13 bases in between. This CDR3 has 14 amino acids. The CDR3 sequence: CASSLRSQGDEQYF. The CDR3 DNA reads as TGTGCCAGCAGCTTGAGAAGTCAGGGTGACGAGCAGTACTTC.

Of note for this clonotype: A single base separates this from a much larger clone, so it may be a read error. The V gene is TRBV5-1, the J gene TRBJ1-1, with D perhaps TRBD1 (6 bases). This CDR3 has 18 amino acids. V was pared by 4 bases and J by 0 bases, with 22 bases between. Germline loops: CDR1 SGHRS, CDR2 YFSETQ. The CDR3 nucleotides read TGCGCCAGCAGCATGGGGGCCGCCGTTACCCTCATGAACACTGAAGCTTTCTTT. Amino acid sequence: CASSMGAAVTLMNTEAFF.

This clonotype was counted a few times. The rearrangement joins TRBV5-5 to TRBJ2-7; a possible D gene is TRBD2 (6 bases). Germline lookup yields CDR1 SGHKS and CDR2 YYEKEE (reference sequence). V dropped 0 bases and J dropped 2 bases, with 15 bases sitting between them. There are 16 residues in the CDR3. CDR3 amino acids: CASSLGASVQTYEQYF. Written as DNA, the CDR3 is TGTGCCAGCAGCTTGGGGGCTAGCGTTCAGACCTACGAGCAGTACTTC.

This clonotype was detected only a few times. The chain combines TRBV11-2 with TRBJ2-1; D perhaps matches TRBD2 (7 bases). Germline V gives CDR1 SGHAT, CDR2 FQNNGV. The CDR3 totals 17 residues. V dropped 1 base and J dropped 3 bases, with 16 bases sitting between them. The CDR3 loop is CASSLAQRDNLYNEQFF. CDR3 in DNA: TGTGCCAGCAGCTTAGCCCAGCGGGACAACCTCTACAATGAGCAGTTCTTC.

The chain employs TRBV2 and TRBJ1-5; D not certain. Germline V gene data show CDR1 as SNHLY and CDR2 as FYNNEI. Trimming took 3 bases from V and 3 from J, leaving 9 bases between them. The CDR3 totals 14 residues. The CDR3 sequence: CASSEKTYNQPQHF. In DNA, the CDR3 is TGTGCCAGCAGTGAGAAGACTTACAATCAGCCCCAGCATTTT.

The chain links TRBV27 to TRBJ2-4; 7 bases agree with TRBD1. From germline, CDR1 is MNHEY and CDR2 SMNVEV (reference sequence). J was trimmed by 0 bases and V by 3 bases; bases with no gene match: 5. The CDR3 spans 16 residues. CDR3 protein: CASSLAGTVAKNIQYF. CDR3 coding DNA: TGTGCCAGCAGTTTGGCCGGGACAGTAGCCAAAAACATTCAGTACTTC.

There are a few counts of this clonotype. The rearrangement uses TRBV2 and TRBJ2-1; 7 bases are shared with TRBD1. The CDR3 is 13 amino acids. Trimming removed 6 bases from V and 5 bases from J; junction bases left unmatched: 4. Looked up from germline, CDR1 is SNHLY and CDR2 is FYNNEI. CDR3 in DNA: TGTGCCAGCAGGGGACAGATGAACAATGAGCAGTTCTTC. Protein sequence: CASRGQMNNEQFF.

The rearrangement joins TRBV4-1 to TRBJ2-2; 12 bases align to TRBD2. J lost 5 bases, V lost 2 bases, and 9 bases had no gene match. Germline lookup yields CDR1 MGHRA and CDR2 YSYEKL. This CDR3 comprises 18 residues. CDR3 coding DNA: TGCGCCAGCAGCCAACTGGTTTCTAGCGGGAGGGGAACCGGGGAGCTGTTTTTT. As protein: CASSQLVSSGRGTGELFF.

This clonotype was counted between two and nine times. The rearrangement uses TRBV30 and TRBJ2-1, with 11 bases aligning to TRBD2. Germline assignment: CDR1 GTSNPN and CDR2 SVGIG (reference sequence). There are 15 residues in the CDR3. V trimming: 4 bases; J trimming: 9 bases; junction bases outside the gene matches: 11. CDR3 DNA: TGTGCCTGGACAGTAGCGGGAGGGCCTGGGAGTGAGCAGTTCTTC. This codes for CAWTVAGGPGSEQFF.

This chain uses TRBV10-3 with TRBJ2-1; D gene uncertain. Looked up from germline, CDR1 is ENHRY and CDR2 is SYGVKD. V lost 2 bases, J lost 1 base, and 12 bases lay in between. This CDR3 is 16 amino acids long. CDR3 DNA: TGTGCCATCAGTGAGAGGGATTTACTTTCCTACAATGAGCAGTTCTTC. This translates into CAISERDLLSYNEQFF.

The genes are TRBV12-3 or TRBV12-4 and TRBJ2-1; D ambiguous. The CDR3 has 15 residues. The V gene lost 6 bases and the J gene lost 5 bases, with 17 bases spanning the gap. The CDR3 sequence is CASSAGPYRHNEQFF. In DNA form, the CDR3 reads TGTGCCAGCAGCGCCGGGCCTTACCGTCACAATGAGCAGTTCTTC.